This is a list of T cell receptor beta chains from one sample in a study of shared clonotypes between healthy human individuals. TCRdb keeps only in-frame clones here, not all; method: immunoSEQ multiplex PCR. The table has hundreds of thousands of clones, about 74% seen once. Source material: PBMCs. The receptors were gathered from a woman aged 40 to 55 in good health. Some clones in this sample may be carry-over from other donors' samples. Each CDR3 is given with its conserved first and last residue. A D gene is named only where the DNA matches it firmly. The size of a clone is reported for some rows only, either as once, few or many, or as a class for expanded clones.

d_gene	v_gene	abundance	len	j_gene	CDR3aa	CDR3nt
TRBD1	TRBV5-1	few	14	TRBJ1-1	CASSLGQGPTEAFF	TGCGCCAGCAGCTTGGGACAGGGTCCCACTGAAGCTTTCTTT
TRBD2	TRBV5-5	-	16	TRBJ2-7	CASSSPGREFGYEQYF	TGTGCCAGCAGCTCCCCTGGGCGGGAGTTTGGCTACGAGCAGTACTTC
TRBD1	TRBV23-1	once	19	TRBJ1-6	CASRPYSGTGFRYNSPLHF	TGCGCCAGCAGGCCCTACTCCGGGACAGGGTTTCGTTATAATTCACCCCTCCACTTT
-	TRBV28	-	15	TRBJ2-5	CASTHKAEGLETQYF	TGTGCCAGCACTCATAAAGCGGAGGGATTAGAGACCCAGTACTTC
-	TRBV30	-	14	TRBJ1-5	CAWSTLGQNQPQHF	TGTGCCTGGAGTACCCTAGGACAGAATCAGCCCCAGCATTTT
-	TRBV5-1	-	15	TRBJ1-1	CASSPNSGANTEAFF	TGCGCCAGCAGCCCGAACTCCGGGGCGAACACTGAAGCTTTCTTT
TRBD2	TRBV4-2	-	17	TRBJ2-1	CASSQEGLGSPYNEQFF	TGTGCCAGCAGCCAAGAGGGACTAGGATCCCCCTACAATGAGCAGTTCTTC
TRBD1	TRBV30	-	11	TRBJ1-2	CAGDRNYGYTF	TGTGCCGGGGACAGAAACTATGGCTACACCTTC
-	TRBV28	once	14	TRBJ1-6	CASSVEVRSSPLHF	TGTGCCAGCAGTGTGGAAGTCAGGAGTTCACCCCTCCACTTT
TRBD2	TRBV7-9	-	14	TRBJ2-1	CASSLAGGPNEQFF	TGTGCCAGCAGCCTAGCGGGAGGGCCGAATGAGCAGTTCTTC
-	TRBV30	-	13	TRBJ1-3	CAWSWGSGNTIYF	TGTGCCTGGAGTTGGGGGTCTGGAAACACCATATATTTT
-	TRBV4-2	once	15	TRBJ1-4	CASSQEYATNEKLFF	TGTGCCAGCAGCCAAGAGTATGCAACTAATGAAAAACTGTTTTTT
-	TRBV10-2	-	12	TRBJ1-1	CASRQMNTEAFF	TGCGCCAGCAGGCAGATGAACACTGAAGCTTTCTTT
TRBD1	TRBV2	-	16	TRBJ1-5	CASRDGQGLPNQPQHF	TGTGCCAGCAGGGACGGACAGGGACTACCCAATCAGCCCCAGCATTTT
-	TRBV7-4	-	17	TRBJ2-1	CASSSWGADIFDNEQFF	TGTGCCAGCAGCTCCTGGGGGGCGGATATTTTCGACAATGAGCAGTTCTTC
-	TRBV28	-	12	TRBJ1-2	CASSSVERGYTF	TGTGCCAGCAGTTCGGTTGAAAGAGGCTACACCTTC
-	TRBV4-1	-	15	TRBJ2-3	CASSQVGTRKDTQYF	TGCGCCAGCAGCCAGGTGGGAACAAGAAAGGATACGCAGTATTTT
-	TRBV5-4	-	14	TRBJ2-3	CASSPPGYGDTQYF	TGTGCCAGCAGCCCCCCGGGCTACGGCGATACGCAGTATTTT
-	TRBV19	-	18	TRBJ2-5	CASSIGTLEYLGSETQYF	TGTGCCAGTAGTATAGGTACCCTGGAGTATCTCGGGTCGGAGACCCAGTACTTC
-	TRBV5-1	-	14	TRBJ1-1	CASSFDGLNTEAFF	TGCGCCAGCAGCTTCGATGGGCTGAACACTGAAGCTTTCTTT
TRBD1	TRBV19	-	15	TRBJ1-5	CASSISQGQLQPQHF	TGTGCCAGTAGTATATCTCAGGGACAGTTGCAGCCCCAGCATTTT
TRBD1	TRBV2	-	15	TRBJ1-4	CASSGVGQEDEKLFF	TGTGCCAGCAGTGGTGTAGGACAGGAGGATGAAAAACTGTTTTTT
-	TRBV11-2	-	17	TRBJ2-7	CASSFLGGTSRTYEQYF	TGTGCCAGCAGCTTTTTAGGGGGGACTTCCAGGACCTACGAGCAGTACTTC
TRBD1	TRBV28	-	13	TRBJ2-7	CASRTGASYEQYF	TGTGCCAGCAGAACAGGGGCCTCCTACGAGCAGTACTTC
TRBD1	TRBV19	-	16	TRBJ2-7	CASSLDHRGRSDEQYF	TGTGCCAGTAGTCTAGACCACAGGGGGCGTTCCGACGAGCAGTACTTC
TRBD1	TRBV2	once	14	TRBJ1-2	CASSEDPTDRPYTF	TGTGCCAGCAGTGAAGACCCGACGGACAGGCCATACACCTTC
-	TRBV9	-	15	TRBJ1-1	CASSVGRGSNTEAFF	TGTGCCAGCAGCGTAGGAAGAGGGTCGAACACTGAAGCTTTCTTT
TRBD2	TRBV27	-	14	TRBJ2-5	CASRLAGAQETQYF	TGTGCCAGCAGGTTAGCGGGAGCACAAGAGACCCAGTACTTC
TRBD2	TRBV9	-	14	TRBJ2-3	CASSGLAPTDTQYF	TGTGCCAGCAGCGGACTAGCGCCCACAGATACGCAGTATTTT
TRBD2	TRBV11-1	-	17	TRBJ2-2	CASSLGGTSGSTGELFF	TGTGCCAGCAGCTTAGGAGGTACTAGCGGGAGTACCGGGGAGCTGTTTTTT
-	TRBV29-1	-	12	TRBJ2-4	CSGKTLGNIQYF	TGCAGCGGGAAGACTCTGGGAAACATTCAGTACTTC
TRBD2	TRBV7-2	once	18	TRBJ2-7	CASSYPGLAGGLSYEQYF	TGTGCCAGCAGCTATCCGGGACTAGCGGGAGGGTTATCCTACGAGCAGTACTTC
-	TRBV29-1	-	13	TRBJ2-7	CSVGLARSYEQYF	TGCAGCGTTGGCTTGGCTAGATCCTACGAGCAGTACTTC
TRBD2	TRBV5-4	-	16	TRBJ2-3	CASSLRTSGYTDTQYF	TGTGCCAGCAGCTTACGGACTAGCGGTTACACAGATACGCAGTATTTT
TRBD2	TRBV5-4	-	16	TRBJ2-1	CASSLVTGGAYNEQFF	TGTGCCAGCAGCTTGGTGACGGGGGGGGCCTACAATGAGCAGTTCTTC
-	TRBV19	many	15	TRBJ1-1	CASSKGGWSWTEAFF	TGTGCCAGTAGTAAGGGGGGGTGGTCGTGGACTGAAGCTTTCTTT
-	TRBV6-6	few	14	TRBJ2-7	CASSYSTVSYEQYF	TGTGCCAGCAGTTACTCGACAGTTTCCTACGAGCAGTACTTC
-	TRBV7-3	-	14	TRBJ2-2	CASSIEAGSGELFF	TGTGCCAGCAGCATCGAGGCGGGATCCGGGGAGCTGTTTTTT
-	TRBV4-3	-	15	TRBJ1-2	CASSQEKQGHYGYTF	TGCGCCAGCAGCCAAGAGAAGCAGGGACACTATGGCTACACCTTC
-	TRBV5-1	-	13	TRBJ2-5	CASSLSPQETQYF	TGCGCCAGCAGCTTGTCCCCCCAAGAGACCCAGTACTTC
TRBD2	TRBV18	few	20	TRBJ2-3	CASSPPTSGRPTKSTDTQYF	TGTGCCAGCTCACCACCTACTAGCGGGAGGCCCACCAAAAGCACAGATACGCAGTATTTT
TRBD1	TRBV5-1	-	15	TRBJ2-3	CASSGGQGNVDTQYF	TGCGCCAGCAGCGGGGGACAGGGGAATGTAGATACGCAGTATTTT
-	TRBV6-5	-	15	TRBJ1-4	CASSRSRASREKLFF	TGTGCCAGCAGCCGCTCCAGGGCAAGCCGGGAAAAACTGTTTTTT
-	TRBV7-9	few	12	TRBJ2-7	CASSFAGFEQYF	TGTGCCAGCAGCTTTGCAGGGTTCGAGCAGTACTTC
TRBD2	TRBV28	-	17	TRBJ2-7	CASSLGTSGSPPYEQYF	TGTGCCAGCAGTTTAGGGACTAGCGGGAGTCCCCCCTACGAGCAGTACTTC
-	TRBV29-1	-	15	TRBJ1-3	CSVLTSPSSGNTIYF	TGCAGCGTCCTCACGAGCCCCAGCTCTGGAAACACCATATATTTT
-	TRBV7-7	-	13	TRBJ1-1	CASSLGRNTEAFF	TGTGCTAGCAGCTTAGGGCGTAACACTGAAGCTTTCTTT
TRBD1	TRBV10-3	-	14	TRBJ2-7	CATNDGQVPYEQYF	TGTGCCACCAACGACGGACAGGTTCCCTACGAGCAGTACTTC
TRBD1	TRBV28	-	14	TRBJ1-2	CASSRTGGNYGYTF	TGTGCCAGCAGCAGGACAGGGGGCAACTATGGCTACACCTTC
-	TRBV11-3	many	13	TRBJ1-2	CASSLKMGFGYTF	TGTGCCAGCAGCTTAAAAATGGGGTTTGGCTACACCTTC
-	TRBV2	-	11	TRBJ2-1	CASSEYNEQFF	TGTGCCAGCAGTGAGTACAATGAGCAGTTCTTC
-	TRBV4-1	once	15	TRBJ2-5	CASSQQWPGDETQYF	TGCGCCAGCAGCCAACAGTGGCCTGGGGATGAGACCCAGTACTTC
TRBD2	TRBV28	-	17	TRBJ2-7	CASSSPGTSGGPYEQYF	TGTGCCAGCAGTTCTCCTGGGACTAGCGGAGGCCCCTACGAGCAGTACTTC
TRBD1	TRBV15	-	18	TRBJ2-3	CATSRAGTVAQFTDTQYF	TGTGCCACCAGCAGAGCGGGGACAGTCGCCCAATTCACAGATACGCAGTATTTT
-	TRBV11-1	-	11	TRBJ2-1	CASSRPDEQFF	TGTGCCAGCAGCCGCCCGGACGAGCAGTTCTTC
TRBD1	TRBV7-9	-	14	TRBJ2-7	CASSLGTGSYEQYF	TGTGCCAGCAGCTTAGGGACAGGGAGCTACGAGCAGTACTTC
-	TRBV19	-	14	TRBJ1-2	CASSIVGRGYGYTF	TGTGCCAGTAGTATCGTTGGCAGGGGCTATGGCTACACCTTC
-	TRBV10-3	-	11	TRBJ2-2	CAIGNTGELLF	TGTGCCATCGGAAACACCGGGGAGCTGCTTTTT
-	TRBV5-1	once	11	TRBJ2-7	CASKEGLEQYF	TGCGCCAGCAAGGAGGGACTTGAGCAGTACTTC